Described below is a single TCR beta chain sequence and its context. Losses at the gene ends were 4 bases for V and 3 bases for J; bases not matched to a gene: 14. The CDR3 contains 18 residues. Germline CDR1 reads SGHTA; CDR2 reads FQGNSA. These data originate in a study of blood T cell repertoires in COVID-19. Some clones are missing from TCRdb's copy, which holds only in-frame ones; the method was immunoSEQ multiplex PCR. Of some 110,000 clones detected, approximately 80% appear once; the ten largest clones hold more than 5%. This chain joins TRBV7-2 and TRBJ2-7; 11 nucleotides match TRBD2. Sequenced sample: peripheral blood. The source of this sequence is an elderly man with COVID-19, enrolled during active disease. The CDR3 here is CASSSRWLAGGGIYEQYF. CDR3 nucleotide sequence: TGTGCCAGCAGCTCCAGGTGGCTAGCGGGAGGAGGGATCTACGAGCAGTACTTC.